A single T cell receptor beta chain is shown here with its context. The germline V gene has CDR1 GTSNPN and CDR2 SVGIG (reference sequence). Losses at the gene ends were 8 bases for V and 8 bases for J; bases not matched to a gene: 7. CDR3 length: 12 residues. These data come from a study of long-term antiretroviral therapy in people with HIV. Survey-level resolution applied to immunoSEQ assay v3.0. Produced via immunoSEQ multiplex PCR; TCRdb's table is partial and in-frame only. The sample includes 35,000 to 50,000 clones, 86% of them seen just once. Sequenced here: unsorted PBMCs, sampled 0.1 years before starting antiretroviral therapy. The source of this sequence is a woman aged 45-60 years with HIV. The chain couples TRBV30 to TRBJ1-4, with 8 bases matching TRBD1. The CDR3 coding sequence is TGTGCCGTACAGGGGGGAAGGGAAAAACTGTTTTTT. It codes for CAVQGGREKLFF.